This record concerns one TCR beta chain sequence. The antigen is undetermined. One end of the junction does not line up with germline, which may come from a read error. Each sample had at least 6 million PBMCs isolated. Per sample, no less than 6 micrograms of total RNA were extracted. The data stem from a study of blood T cells in healthy people across ages. General study findings and limits: With age, beta diversity per million T cells declined roughly linearly, significantly by about 37. It was the long-lived donors that had more naive CD4+ cells and higher diversity than aged donors.

The CDR3 is made up of 14 amino acids. The germline CDR1 and CDR2 sequences are LGHDT and YNNKEL (reference sequence). Through a sample-barcoded 5' primer and a J-beta primer mix, a second PCR was run for roughly 6 to 11 cycles. TCRdb used MiXCR to reprocess the 5' RACE reads, holding one entry per CDR3 protein. The sample carries hundreds of thousands of distinct CDR3 sequences, approximately 30% recorded once. Sequenced material: blood. The genes are TRBV3-1 and TRBJ1-1; D is ambiguous. The source is an elderly woman in good health. CDR3 protein: CASRQGTVSTEAFF. The DNA of the CDR3 is TGTGCCAGCAGACAAGGAACGGTGAGCACTGAAGCTTTCTTT. Complete variable domain (other parts from reference TRBV3-1 and TRBJ1-1): DTAVSQTPKYLVTQMGNDKSIKCEQNLGHDTMYWYKQDSKKFLKIMFSYNNKELIINETVPNRFSPKSPDKAHLNLHINSLELGDSAVYFCASRQGTVSTEAFFGQGTRLTVV.